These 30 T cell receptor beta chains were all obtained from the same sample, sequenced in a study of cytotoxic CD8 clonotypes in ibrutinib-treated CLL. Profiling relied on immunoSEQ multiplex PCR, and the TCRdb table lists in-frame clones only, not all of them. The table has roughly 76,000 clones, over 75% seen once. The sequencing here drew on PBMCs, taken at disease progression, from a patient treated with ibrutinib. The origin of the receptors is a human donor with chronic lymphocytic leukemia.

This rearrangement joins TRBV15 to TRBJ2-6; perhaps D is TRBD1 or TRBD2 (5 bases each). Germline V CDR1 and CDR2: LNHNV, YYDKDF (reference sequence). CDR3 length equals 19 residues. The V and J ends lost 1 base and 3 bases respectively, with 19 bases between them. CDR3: CATSRGATVWESGANVLTF. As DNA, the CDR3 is TGTGCCACCAGCAGAGGAGCGACAGTCTGGGAGAGTGGGGCCAACGTCCTGACTTTC.

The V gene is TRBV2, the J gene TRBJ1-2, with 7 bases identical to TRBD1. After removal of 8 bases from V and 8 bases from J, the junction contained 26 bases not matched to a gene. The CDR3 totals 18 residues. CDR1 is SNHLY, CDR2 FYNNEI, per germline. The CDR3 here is CASSRGGLRTGEGVGYTF. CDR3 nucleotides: TGTGCCAGCTCCCGAGGAGGCTTGCGAACAGGGGAAGGCGTAGGCTACACCTTC.

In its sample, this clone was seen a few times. For the CDR3, the DNA is TGTGCCAGTAGTATAGAGACGGGGAATAGCAATCAGCCCCAGCATTTT. Protein product: CASSIETGNSNQPQHF. The chain employs TRBV19 and TRBJ1-5; no firm D call. Germline assignment: CDR1 LNHDA and CDR2 SQIVND (reference sequence). The CDR3 contains 16 residues. Between the trimmed V and J ends, which lost 0 bases and 0 bases, there was a span of 9 bases.

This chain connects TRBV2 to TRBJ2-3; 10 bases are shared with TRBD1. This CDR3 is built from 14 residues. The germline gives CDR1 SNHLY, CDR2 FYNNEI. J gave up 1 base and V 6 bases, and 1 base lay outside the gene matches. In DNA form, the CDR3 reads TGTGCCAGCAGCGGGACAGGGGGCACAGATACGCAGTATTTT. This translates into CASSGTGGTDTQYF.

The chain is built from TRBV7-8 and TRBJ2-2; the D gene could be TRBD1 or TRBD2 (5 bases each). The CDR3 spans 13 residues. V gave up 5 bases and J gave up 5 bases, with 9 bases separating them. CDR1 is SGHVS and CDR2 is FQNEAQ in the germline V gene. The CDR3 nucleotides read TGTGCCAGCAGCACTGGGGGAACCGGGGAGCTGTTTTTT. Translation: CASSTGGTGELFF.

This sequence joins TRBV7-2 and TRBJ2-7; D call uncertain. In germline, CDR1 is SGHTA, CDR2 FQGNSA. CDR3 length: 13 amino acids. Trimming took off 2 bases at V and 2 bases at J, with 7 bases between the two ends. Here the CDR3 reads CASSLQAPYEQYF. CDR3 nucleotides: TGTGCCAGCAGCTTACAAGCACCCTACGAGCAGTACTTC.

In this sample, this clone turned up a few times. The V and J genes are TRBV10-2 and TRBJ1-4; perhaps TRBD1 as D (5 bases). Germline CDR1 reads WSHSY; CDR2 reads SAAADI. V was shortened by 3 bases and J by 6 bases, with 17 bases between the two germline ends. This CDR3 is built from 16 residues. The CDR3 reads CASSDLLRGVYEKLFF. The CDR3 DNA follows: TGCGCCAGCAGTGACCTCCTTCGGGGGGTGTATGAAAAACTGTTTTTT.

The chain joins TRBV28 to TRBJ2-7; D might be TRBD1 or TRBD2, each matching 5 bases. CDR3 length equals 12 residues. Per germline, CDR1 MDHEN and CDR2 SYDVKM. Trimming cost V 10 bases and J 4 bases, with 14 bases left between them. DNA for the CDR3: TGTGCCATTGGGGGAAAGCTATACGAGCAGTACTTC. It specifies CAIGGKLYEQYF.

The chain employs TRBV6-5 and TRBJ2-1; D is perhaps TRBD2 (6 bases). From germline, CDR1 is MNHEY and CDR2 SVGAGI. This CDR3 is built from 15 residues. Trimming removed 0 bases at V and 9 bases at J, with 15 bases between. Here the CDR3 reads CASSYSEGRGFEQFF. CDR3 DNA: TGTGCCAGCAGTTACTCGGAGGGGCGTGGGTTTGAGCAGTTCTTC.

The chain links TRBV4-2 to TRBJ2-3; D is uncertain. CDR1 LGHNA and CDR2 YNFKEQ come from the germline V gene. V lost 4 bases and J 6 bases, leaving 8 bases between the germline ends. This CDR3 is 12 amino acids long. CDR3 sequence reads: CASSRAGDTQYF. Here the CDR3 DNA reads TGTGCCAGCAGCCGCGCCGGTGATACGCAGTATTTT.

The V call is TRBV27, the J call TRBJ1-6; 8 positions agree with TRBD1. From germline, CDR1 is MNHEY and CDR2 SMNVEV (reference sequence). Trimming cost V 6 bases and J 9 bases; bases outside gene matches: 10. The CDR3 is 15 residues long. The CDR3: CASSLDRGMASPLHF. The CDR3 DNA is TGTGCCAGCAGCCTCGACAGGGGAATGGCTTCACCCCTCCACTTT.

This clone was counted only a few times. The DNA of the CDR3 is TGTGCCAGCAGCTTGGGACAGGAGCTTAACTATGGCTACACCTTC. This gives the protein CASSLGQELNYGYTF. The chain recombines TRBV5-4 with TRBJ1-2, with D perhaps matching TRBD1 (6 bases). From germline, CDR1 is SGHNT and CDR2 YYREEE (reference sequence). Trimming left V 0 bases short and J 1 base short, with 10 bases between. CDR3 length equals 15 residues.

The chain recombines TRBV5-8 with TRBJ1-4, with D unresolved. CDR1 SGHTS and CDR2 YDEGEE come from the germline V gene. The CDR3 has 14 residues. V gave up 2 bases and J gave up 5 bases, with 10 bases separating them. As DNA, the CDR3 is TGTGCCAGCAGCTTCTCGCTACTAAATGAAAAACTGTTTTTT. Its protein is CASSFSLLNEKLFF.

CDR3 region: CASSLGQRNTEAFF. CDR3 DNA sequence: TGTGCCAGCAGCTTAGGACAGAGGAACACTGAAGCTTTCTTT. The chain recombines TRBV11-2 with TRBJ1-1, with D perhaps matching TRBD1 (5 bases). The germline CDR1 and CDR2 sequences are SGHAT and FQNNGV. The CDR3 runs to 14 residues. Trimming removed 1 base from V and 1 base from J, with 7 bases in between.

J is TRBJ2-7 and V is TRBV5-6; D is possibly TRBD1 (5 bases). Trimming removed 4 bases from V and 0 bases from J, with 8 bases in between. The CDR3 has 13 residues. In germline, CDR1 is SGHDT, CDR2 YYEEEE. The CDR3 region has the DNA TGTGCCAGCAGCCCAGGACACTCCTACGAGCAGTACTTC. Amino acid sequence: CASSPGHSYEQYF.

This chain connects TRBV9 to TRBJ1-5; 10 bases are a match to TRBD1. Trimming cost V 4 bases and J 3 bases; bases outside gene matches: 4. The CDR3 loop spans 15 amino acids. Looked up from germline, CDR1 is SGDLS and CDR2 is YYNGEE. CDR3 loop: CASSSGQGLNQPQHF. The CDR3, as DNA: TGTGCCAGCAGCTCGGGACAGGGGCTCAATCAGCCCCAGCATTTT.

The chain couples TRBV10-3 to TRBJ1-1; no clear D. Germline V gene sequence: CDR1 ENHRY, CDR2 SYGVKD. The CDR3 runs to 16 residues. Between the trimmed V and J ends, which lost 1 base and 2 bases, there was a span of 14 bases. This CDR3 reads CAISEWPSPGNTEAFF. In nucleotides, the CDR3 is TGTGCCATCAGTGAGTGGCCTTCCCCGGGTAACACTGAAGCTTTCTTT.

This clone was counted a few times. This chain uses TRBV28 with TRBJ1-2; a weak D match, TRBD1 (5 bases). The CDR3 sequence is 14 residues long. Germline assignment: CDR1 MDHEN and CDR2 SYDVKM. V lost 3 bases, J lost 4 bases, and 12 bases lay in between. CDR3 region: CASSLWGSPYGYTF. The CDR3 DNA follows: TGTGCCAGCAGTTTGTGGGGGAGTCCCTATGGCTACACCTTC.

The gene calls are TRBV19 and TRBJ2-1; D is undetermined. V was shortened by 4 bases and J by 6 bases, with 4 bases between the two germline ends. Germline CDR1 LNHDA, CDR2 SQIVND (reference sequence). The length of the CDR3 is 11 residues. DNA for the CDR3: TGTGCCAGTAGTACACCCAATGAGCAGTTCTTC. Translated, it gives CASSTPNEQFF.

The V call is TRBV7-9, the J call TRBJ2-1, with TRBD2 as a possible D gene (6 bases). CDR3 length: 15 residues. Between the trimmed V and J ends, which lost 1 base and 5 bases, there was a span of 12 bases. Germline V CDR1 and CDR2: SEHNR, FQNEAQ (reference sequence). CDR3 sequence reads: CASSLETSINNEQFF. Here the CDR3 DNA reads TGTGCCAGCAGCTTAGAAACTAGCATCAACAATGAGCAGTTCTTC.

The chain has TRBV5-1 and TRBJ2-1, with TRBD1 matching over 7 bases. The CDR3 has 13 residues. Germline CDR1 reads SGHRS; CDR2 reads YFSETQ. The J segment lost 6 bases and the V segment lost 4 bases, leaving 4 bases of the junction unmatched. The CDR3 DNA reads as TGCGCCAGCAGCAGGGACAGTTTCAATGAGCAGTTCTTC. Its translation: CASSRDSFNEQFF.

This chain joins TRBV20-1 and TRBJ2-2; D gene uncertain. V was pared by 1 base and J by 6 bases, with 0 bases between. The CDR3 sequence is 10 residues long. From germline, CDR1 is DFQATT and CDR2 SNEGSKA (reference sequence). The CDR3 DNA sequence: TGCAGTGCTAGAGCCGGGGAGCTGTTTTTT. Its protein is CSARAGELFF.

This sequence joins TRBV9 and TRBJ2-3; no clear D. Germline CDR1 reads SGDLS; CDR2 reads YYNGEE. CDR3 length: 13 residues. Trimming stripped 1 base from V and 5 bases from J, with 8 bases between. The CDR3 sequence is CASSVHVGDTQYF. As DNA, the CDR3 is TGTGCCAGCAGCGTACATGTGGGAGATACGCAGTATTTT. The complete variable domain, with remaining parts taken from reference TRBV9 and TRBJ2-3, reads DSGVTQTPKHLITATGQRVTLRCSPRSGDLSVYWYQQSLDQGLQFLIQYYNGEERAKGNILERFSAQQFPDLHSELNLSSLELGDSALYFCASSVHVGDTQYFGPGTRLTVL.

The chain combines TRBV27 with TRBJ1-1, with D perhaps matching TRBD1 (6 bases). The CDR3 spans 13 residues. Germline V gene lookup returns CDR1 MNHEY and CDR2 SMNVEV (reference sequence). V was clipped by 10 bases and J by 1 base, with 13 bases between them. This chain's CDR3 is CAIQGGRNTEAFF. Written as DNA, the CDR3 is TGTGCCATACAGGGAGGGCGGAACACTGAAGCTTTCTTT.

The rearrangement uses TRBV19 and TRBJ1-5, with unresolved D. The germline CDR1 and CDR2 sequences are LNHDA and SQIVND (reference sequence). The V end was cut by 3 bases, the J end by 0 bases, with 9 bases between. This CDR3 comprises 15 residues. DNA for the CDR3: TGTGCCAGTAGTATCGGCCGCAATAGCAATCAGCCCCAGCATTTT. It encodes CASSIGRNSNQPQHF. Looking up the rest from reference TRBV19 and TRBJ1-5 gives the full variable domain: DGGITQSPKYLFRKEGQNVTLSCEQNLNHDAMYWYRQDPGQGLRLIYYSQIVNDFQKGDIAEGYSVSREKKESFPLTVTSAQKNPTAFYLCASSIGRNSNQPQHFGDGTRLSIL.

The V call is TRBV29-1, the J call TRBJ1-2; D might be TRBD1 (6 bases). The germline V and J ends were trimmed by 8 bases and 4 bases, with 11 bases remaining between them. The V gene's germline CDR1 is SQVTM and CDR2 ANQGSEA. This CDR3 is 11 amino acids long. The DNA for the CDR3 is TGCAGCTCAAGGGGGAGCTATGGCTACACCTTC. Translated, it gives CSSRGSYGYTF.

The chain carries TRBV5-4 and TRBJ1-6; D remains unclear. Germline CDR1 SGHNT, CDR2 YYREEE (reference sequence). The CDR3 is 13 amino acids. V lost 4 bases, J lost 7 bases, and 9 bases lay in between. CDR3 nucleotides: TGTGCCAGCAGCCCAAGACCGAATTCACCCCTCCACTTT. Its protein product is CASSPRPNSPLHF.

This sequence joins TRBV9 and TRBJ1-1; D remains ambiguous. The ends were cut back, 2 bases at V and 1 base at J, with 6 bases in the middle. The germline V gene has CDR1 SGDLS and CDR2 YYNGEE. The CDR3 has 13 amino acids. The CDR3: CASSVGSNTEAFF. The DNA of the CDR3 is TGTGCCAGCAGCGTCGGATCGAACACTGAAGCTTTCTTT.

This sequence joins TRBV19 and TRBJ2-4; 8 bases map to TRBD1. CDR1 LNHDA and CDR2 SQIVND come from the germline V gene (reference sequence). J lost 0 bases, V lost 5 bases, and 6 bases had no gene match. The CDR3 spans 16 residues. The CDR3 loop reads CASSFRTGLAKNIQYF. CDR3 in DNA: TGTGCCAGTAGTTTTCGGACAGGGCTAGCCAAAAACATTCAGTACTTC.

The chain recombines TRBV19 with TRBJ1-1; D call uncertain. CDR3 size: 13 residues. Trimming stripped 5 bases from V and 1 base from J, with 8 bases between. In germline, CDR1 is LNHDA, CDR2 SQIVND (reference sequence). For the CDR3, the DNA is TGTGCCAGTAGTTTGGAAGGGAACACTGAAGCTTTCTTT. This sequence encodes CASSLEGNTEAFF.